Listed here are 18 T cell receptor beta chains from one sample, sequenced in a study of long-term antiretroviral therapy in people with HIV. Running of the v3.0 immunoSEQ assay took place at survey level. The repertoire was sequenced with immunoSEQ multiplex PCR; TCRdb's copy has only in-frame clones and lacks some. The sample has 17,000 or so clones; roughly four fifths are singletons. The sample consisted of unsorted PBMCs, taken about 2.6 years before starting antiretroviral therapy. The receptors were sampled from a woman in her forties or fifties with HIV.

The CDR3 loop reads CASSLGQETQYF. In DNA, the CDR3 is TGTGCCAGCAGCCTAGGGCAAGAGACCCAGTACTTC. The J gene is TRBJ2-5, the V gene TRBV7-9; no reliable D call. The CDR3 totals 12 residues. The germline gives CDR1 SEHNR, CDR2 FQNEAQ (reference sequence). V shed 5 bases and J shed 2 bases, with 6 bases lying between them. Using reference TRBV7-9 and TRBJ2-5 for the parts outside the CDR3, the full variable domain is DTGVSQNPRHKITKRGQNVTFRCDPISEHNRLYWYRQTLGQGPEFLTYFQNEAQLEKSRLLSDRFSAERPKGSFSTLEIQRTEQGDSAMYLCASSLGQETQYFGPGTRLLVL.

This clone was seen once. V is TRBV19 and J is TRBJ2-1, with 9 bases fitting TRBD1. Germline values: CDR1 LNHDA, CDR2 SQIVND (reference sequence). V was pared by 3 bases and J by 6 bases, with 6 bases of the junction left unmatched. The CDR3 is made up of 15 amino acids. CDR3 coding DNA: TGTGCCAGTAGTATTACAGGGGGCTACCCCAATGAGCAGTTCTTC. It translates to CASSITGGYPNEQFF.

The V call is TRBV30, the J call TRBJ1-4; no clear D gene. Germline V gene sequence: CDR1 GTSNPN, CDR2 SVGIG (reference sequence). V was clipped by 5 bases and J by 4 bases, with 14 bases between them. The CDR3 runs to 14 residues. CDR3 loop: CAWGIGELNEKLFF. CDR3 nucleotides: TGTGCCTGGGGTATTGGAGAACTTAATGAAAAACTGTTTTTT.

The chain joins TRBV14 to TRBJ2-1, with 8 bases that match TRBD1. CDR1 is SGHDN, CDR2 FVKESK, per germline. The CDR3 spans 17 residues. V was clipped by 4 bases and J by 4 bases; unmatched bases: 12. As DNA, the CDR3 is TGTGCCAGCAGCCCTCGGACAGGGACCCCTAAATACAATGAGCAGTTCTTC. Protein product: CASSPRTGTPKYNEQFF.

J is TRBJ2-5 and V is TRBV5-4; tentative D call: TRBD1 (6 bases). Trimming took 2 bases from V and 6 from J, leaving 14 bases between them. The CDR3 has 14 residues. Germline V gene lookup returns CDR1 SGHNT and CDR2 YYREEE (reference sequence). CDR3 DNA: TGTGCCAGCAGCTTTTATGAGGGGGACCAGACCCAGTACTTC. Translation: CASSFYEGDQTQYF. The full variable domain, with the rest looked up from reference TRBV5-4 and TRBJ2-5, is ETGVTQSPTHLIKTRGQQVTLRCSSQSGHNTVSWYQQALGQGPQFIFQYYREEENGRGNFPPRFSGLQFPNYSSELNVNALELDDSALYLCASSFYEGDQTQYFGPGTRLLVL.

The rearrangement joins TRBV6-5 to TRBJ1-6; D remains unclear. CDR1 and CDR2 (germline): MNHEY, SVGAGI. The V end was cut by 6 bases, the J end by 6 bases, with 9 bases between. The CDR3 spans 13 residues. The CDR3 DNA reads as TGTGCCAGCAGGTCGCTCTTTAATTCACCCCTCCACTTT. Protein product: CASRSLFNSPLHF.

This clone was seen more than once but under ten times. The chain is built from TRBV19 and TRBJ1-2; TRBD1 matches 7 bases. With 3 bases clipped from V and 6 bases from J, the junction kept 7 bases outside the gene matches. In germline, CDR1 is LNHDA, CDR2 SQIVND (reference sequence). This CDR3 is built from 14 residues. CDR3 in amino acids: CASSIRYRGNGYTF. CDR3 coding DNA: TGTGCCAGTAGTATTCGCTACAGGGGTAATGGCTACACCTTC.

V usage is TRBV6-5 and J usage is TRBJ2-7; 9 bases agree with TRBD1. Germline V gene lookup returns CDR1 MNHEY and CDR2 SVGAGI. The CDR3 extends over 14 amino acids. V dropped 7 bases and J dropped 3; count of bases not matched to a gene: 7. The CDR3 is CASKTGTGFYEQYF. The DNA for the CDR3 is TGTGCCAGCAAAACGGGGACAGGGTTCTACGAGCAGTACTTC.

The J gene is TRBJ2-3, the V gene TRBV21-1; the DNA was not compared with TRBD2, the D call given in the table. TRBV21-1 counts as a pseudogene. This CDR3 region has 17 residues. CDR3 sequence reads: CASSPRLAGTSTDTQYF. As DNA, the CDR3 is TGTGCCAGCAGCCCTCGGCTAGCGGGGACTAGCACAGATACGCAGTATTTT.

The V and J genes are TRBV7-2 and TRBJ1-2; 8 nucleotides agree with TRBD1. The junction had 3 bases not matched to a gene; V was cut back by 2 bases and J by 1 base. Germline CDR1 is SGHTA and CDR2 is FQGNSA. CDR3 length equals 15 residues. The CDR3 here is CASSLRTGGNYGYTF. The DNA for the CDR3 is TGTGCCAGCAGCTTAAGAACAGGGGGTAACTATGGCTACACCTTC.

The chain joins TRBV10-2 to TRBJ2-3, with 8 positions matching TRBD2. V trimming: 0 bases; J trimming: 2 bases; junction bases outside the gene matches: 4. CDR1 is WSHSY and CDR2 is SAAADI in the germline V gene. The CDR3 is made up of 16 amino acids. CDR3 in DNA: TGCGCCAGCAGTGAGTCGCCAGCGGGGGTCACAGATACGCAGTATTTT. Its translation: CASSESPAGVTDTQYF.

This clone appeared a few times. The chain carries TRBV7-2 and TRBJ1-2, with no clear D. The V and J ends lost 1 base and 5 bases respectively, with 8 bases between them. The CDR3 contains 13 residues. Germline V lookup: CDR1 SGHTA, CDR2 FQGNSA. The CDR3 spells CASSLGGVYGYTF. Written as DNA, the CDR3 is TGTGCCAGCAGCTTAGGTGGGGTGTATGGCTACACCTTC. The whole variable domain, filled in from reference TRBV7-2 and TRBJ1-2, reads GAGVSQSPSNKVTEKGKDVELRCDPISGHTALYWYRQSLGQGLEFLIYFQGNSAPDKSGLPSDRFSAERTGGSVSTLTIQRTQQEDSAVYLCASSLGGVYGYTFGSGTRLTVV.

The chain has TRBV7-8 and TRBJ1-1; 7 bases agree with TRBD1. The length of the CDR3 is 15 residues. Germline trimming cut 2 bases from V and 3 bases from J; bases unmatched to any gene: 6. Germline CDR1 SGHVS, CDR2 FQNEAQ. CDR3 coding DNA: TGTGCCAGCAGCTTAAAACAGGGGCTGTACACTGAAGCTTTCTTT. Protein product: CASSLKQGLYTEAFF. Using reference TRBV7-8 and TRBJ1-1 for the parts outside the CDR3, the full variable domain is GAGVSQSPRYKVAKRGQDVALRCDPISGHVSLFWYQQALGQGPEFLTYFQNEAQLDKSGLPSDRFFAERPEGSVSTLKIQRTQQEDSAVYLCASSLKQGLYTEAFFGQGTRLTVV.

This chain links TRBV6-5 with TRBJ1-2, with 11 bases identical to TRBD1. Germline CDR1 MNHEY, CDR2 SVGAGI. Trimming at V came to 2 bases and at J to 5 bases, leaving 4 bases not matched to a gene. The CDR3 is 15 amino acids. The CDR3 spells CASSYRTGGRYGYTF. For the CDR3, the DNA is TGTGCCAGCAGTTACCGGACAGGGGGCAGGTATGGCTACACCTTC.

The chain is built from TRBV27 and TRBJ1-1; D gene uncertain. Trimming took off 3 bases at V and 0 bases at J, with 11 bases between the two ends. The CDR3 is 15 amino acids. CDR1 MNHEY and CDR2 SMNVEV come from the germline V gene (reference sequence). The CDR3: CASSLKTGLNTEAFF. The CDR3 DNA sequence: TGTGCCAGCAGTTTGAAGACCGGCCTGAACACTGAAGCTTTCTTT.

The V gene is TRBV27, the J gene TRBJ2-7, with D perhaps TRBD1 or TRBD2 (5 bases each). Trimming pared 5 bases from V and 6 bases from J, leaving 23 bases between. In germline, CDR1 is MNHEY, CDR2 SMNVEV (reference sequence). The CDR3 loop spans 16 amino acids. CDR3 region: CASSPPTGTPLAEQYF. The CDR3 nucleotides are TGTGCCAGCAGTCCGCCCACCGGGACCCCCCTGGCCGAGCAGTACTTC.

A single count supports this clone. The gene calls are TRBV4-1 and TRBJ1-2; no reliable D call. This CDR3 spans 12 amino acids. Trimming stripped 0 bases from V and 8 bases from J, with 7 bases between. CDR1 is MGHRA and CDR2 is YSYEKL in the germline V gene. The CDR3 protein is CASSQDWSGYTF. The CDR3 nucleotides read TGCGCCAGCAGCCAAGATTGGAGCGGCTACACCTTC.

V usage is TRBV30 and J usage is TRBJ1-2; D unresolved. With 0 bases removed from V and 8 bases from J, the gap between germline ends came to 13 bases. The CDR3 totals 13 residues. Germline CDR1 reads GTSNPN; CDR2 reads SVGIG (reference sequence). CDR3 residues: CAWSVGKLTGYTF. CDR3 in DNA: TGTGCCTGGAGTGTAGGGAAGTTGACAGGCTACACCTTC.